This passage covers 10 T cell receptor beta chains from one sample sequenced in a study of blood T cells in healthy people across ages. Primers used in a second PCR of roughly 7 to 12 cycles were a sample-barcoded 5' primer and a J-beta primer mix. TCRdb analysed the 5' RACE reads with MiXCR anew, one entry per CDR3 protein. The sample contains some 700,000 distinct CDR3 sequences, approximately 22% of which appear only once. The sequenced sample consisted of blood. These receptors were obtained from a man in his sixties or seventies in good health.

The chain uses TRBV5-1 and TRBJ2-5, with TRBD2 as a possible D gene (5 bases). Germline V CDR1 and CDR2: SGHRS, YFSETQ. V was shortened by 0 bases and J by 0 bases, with 9 bases between the two germline ends. This CDR3 comprises 15 residues. The CDR3 region is CASSLAGIYQETQYF. Here the CDR3 DNA reads TGCGCCAGCAGCTTGGCCGGGATCTACCAAGAGACCCAGTACTTC.

V gene TRBV10-2 combines with J gene TRBJ2-1; D gene ambiguous. Per germline, CDR1 WSHSY and CDR2 SAAADI. This CDR3 comprises 17 residues. The V end was cut by 2 bases, the J end by 4 bases, with 18 bases between. The CDR3 DNA sequence: TGCGCCAGCAGTGAGATTCCCTTCCTTCCCCATTACAATGAGCAGTTCTTC. Translating it yields CASSEIPFLPHYNEQFF.

This clonotype has more than one count but fewer than ten. The gene calls are TRBV27 and TRBJ2-2, with 7 positions matching TRBD2. With 3 bases clipped from V and 4 bases from J, the junction kept 5 bases outside the gene matches. Per germline, CDR1 MNHEY and CDR2 SMNVEV (reference sequence). The CDR3 length is 15 residues. DNA for the CDR3: TGTGCCAGCAGTTTCTCTGGACTAGTCACCGGGGAGCTGTTTTTT. It encodes CASSFSGLVTGELFF.

The rearrangement links TRBV7-9 to TRBJ2-7; 11 bases line up with TRBD2. J gave up 6 bases and V 4 bases, and 2 bases lay outside the gene matches. Germline assignment: CDR1 SEHNR and CDR2 FQNEAQ (reference sequence). The CDR3 runs to 13 residues. The CDR3 coding sequence is TGTGCCAGCAGCTACGGACTAGCGGGCGAGCAGTACTTC. This encodes CASSYGLAGEQYF.

V is TRBV20-1 and J is TRBJ2-2; the match to TRBD1 covers 8 bases. This CDR3 has 15 amino acids. J gave up 6 bases and V 5 bases, and 11 bases lay outside the gene matches. Germline lookup yields CDR1 DFQATT and CDR2 SNEGSKA (reference sequence). Here the CDR3 reads CSARGQGSKSGELFF. The CDR3 DNA reads TGCAGTGCTCGTGGACAGGGAAGTAAATCCGGGGAGCTGTTTTTT.

The table lists this clonotype with a few counts. J is TRBJ1-2 and V is TRBV6-6; maybe TRBD1 (6 bases). This CDR3 has 12 residues. The ends were cut back, 8 bases at V and 4 bases at J, with 11 bases in the middle. Germline V gene data show CDR1 as MNHNY and CDR2 as SVGAGI (reference sequence). CDR3 protein: CASSGATYGYTF. CDR3 coding DNA: TGTGCCAGCTCAGGGGCTACCTATGGCTACACCTTC.

V usage is TRBV28 and J usage is TRBJ1-1, with TRBD1 identical over 11 bases. V was clipped by 4 bases and J by 4 bases; unmatched bases: 5. CDR3 length: 15 residues. Germline lookup yields CDR1 MDHEN and CDR2 SYDVKM. CDR3 DNA sequence: TGTGCCAGCAGTTCAGGAGGGACAGGGGGCACTGAAGCTTTCTTT. This encodes CASSSGGTGGTEAFF. The whole variable domain, remainder taken from reference TRBV28 and TRBJ1-1, is DVKVTQSSRYLVKRTGEKVFLECVQDMDHENMFWYRQDPGLGLRLIYFSYDVKMKEKGDIPEGYSVSREKKERFSLILESASTNQTSMYLCASSSGGTGGTEAFFGQGTRLTVV.

A remark on this clonotype: At one of its ends the junction is not consistent with the germline gene, which may arise from a read error. The V gene is TRBV29-1, the J gene TRBJ1-1; the D is unclear. The CDR3 runs 10 residues. The V gene's germline CDR1 is SQVTM and CDR2 ANQGSEA. In DNA, the CDR3 is TGCAGCGCCCGAAGCACTGAAGCTTCCTTT. Translation: CSARSTEASF.

The genes are TRBV12-3 or TRBV12-4 and TRBJ2-3; the match to TRBD1 covers 7 bases. The junction had 14 bases not matched to a gene; V was cut back by 6 bases and J by 2 bases. The CDR3 length is 17 residues. CDR3 nucleotide sequence: TGTGCCAGCAGGGGCGGTATCGGCAGGGGGACCACAGATACGCAGTATTTT. This encodes CASRGGIGRGTTDTQYF.

This clonotype was counted a single time. V gene TRBV7-8 combines with J gene TRBJ2-7; D might be TRBD1 or TRBD2, each matching 5 bases. This CDR3 has 13 residues. V was clipped by 5 bases and J by 5 bases, with 13 bases between them. CDR1 is SGHVS and CDR2 is FQNEAQ in the germline V gene. CDR3 DNA: TGTGCCAGCAGCCCCGGGGCTAAGGACGAGCAGTACTTC. It encodes CASSPGAKDEQYF.